This T cell receptor beta chain stems from a study of chemoradiotherapy in HPV16-positive cancers (dated by TCRdb to between 2021 and 2024). Describing the broader study: Using functional T-cell assays on cells from a couple of HPV16-positive patients, the researchers defined candidate HPV-specific T-cell clones and common TCR motifs. The study set out to ask whether T-cell immunity against the HPV oncoproteins E6 and E7 changes over the course of chemoradiotherapy and whether that immunity affects survival. The candidate HPV-specific TCRs and motifs were subsequently tracked in TCR repertoires obtained from fewer than 95 patients with HPV-related cancers.

Here V drops 3 bases and J drops 3 bases, and the junction holds 10 bases not matched to any gene. Per the germline V gene, SGHDT is the CDR1 and YYEEEE is the CDR2. From the cysteine through the phenylalanine, the CDR3 covers 17 amino acids. Solely the CDR3 DNA is kept, with 51 bases framed from the first base. As regards this clone: Its binding antigen is unknown. The sample holds no much larger clone one base away, and base qualities are not on file.

Libraries were prepared through the immunoSEQ multiplex PCR assay. TCRdb holds this immuneACCESS table with in-frame rearrangements only. Some clones are missing; in checked studies, unresolved V genes explain under half, and the rest has no known cause. In all, the sample holds roughly 23,000 clones, and roughly 89% of those were seen once. The ten biggest clones cover 4.5% to 7% of the sample. Overall study outcomes, separate from this receptor: In HPV16-positive patients, expansion of HPV-responsive T cells during chemoradiotherapy was associated with improved recurrence-free survival. Expansion of candidate HPV-specific clones and E7-related TCR motifs was observed in the tumor microenvironment during treatment, whereas no such expansion was observed for non-HPV-specific T cells. The functional definition of HPV-specific T cells came from only a couple of HPV16-positive patients, and the survival association was reported for HPV16-positive patients.

Repertoires were sampled repeatedly over the course of chemoradiotherapy so that clonal expansion in the tumor microenvironment could be followed. This receptor was taken from a human donor with HPV-associated anogenital cancer. The rearrangement combines TRBV5-6 with TRBJ2-5, with 11 central nucleotides matching TRBD1. Sequences were derived from blood, sampled from a patient who underwent chemoradiotherapy. The CDR3 region: CASSSTPGQGEKETQYF. At the DNA level, the sequence is TGTGCCAGCAGCTCGACCCCGGGACAGGGGGAAAAAGAGACCCAGTACTTC.